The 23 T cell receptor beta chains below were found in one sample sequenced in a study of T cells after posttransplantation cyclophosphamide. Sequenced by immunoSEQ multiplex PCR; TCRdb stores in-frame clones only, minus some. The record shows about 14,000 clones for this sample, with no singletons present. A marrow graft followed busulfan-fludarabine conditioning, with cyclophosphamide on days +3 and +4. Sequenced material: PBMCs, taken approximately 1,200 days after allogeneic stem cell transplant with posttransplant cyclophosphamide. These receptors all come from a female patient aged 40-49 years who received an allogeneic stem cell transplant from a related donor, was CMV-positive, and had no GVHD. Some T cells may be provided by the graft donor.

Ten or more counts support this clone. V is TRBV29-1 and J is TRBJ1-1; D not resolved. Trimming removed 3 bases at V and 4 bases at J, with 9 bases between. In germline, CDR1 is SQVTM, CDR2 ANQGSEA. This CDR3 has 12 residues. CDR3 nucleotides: TGCAGCGTTGACGAGGAAGCCACTGAAGCTTTCTTT. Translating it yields CSVDEEATEAFF.

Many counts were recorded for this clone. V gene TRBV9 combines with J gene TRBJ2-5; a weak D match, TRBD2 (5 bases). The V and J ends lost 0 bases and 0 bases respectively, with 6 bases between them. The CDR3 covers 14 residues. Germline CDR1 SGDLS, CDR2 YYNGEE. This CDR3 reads CASSVGGNQETQYF. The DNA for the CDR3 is TGTGCCAGCAGCGTAGGAGGGAACCAAGAGACCCAGTACTTC.

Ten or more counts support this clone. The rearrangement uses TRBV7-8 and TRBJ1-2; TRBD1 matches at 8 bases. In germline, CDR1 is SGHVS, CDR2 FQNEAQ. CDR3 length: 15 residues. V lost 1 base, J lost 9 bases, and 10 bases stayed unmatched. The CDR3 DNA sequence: TGTGCCAGCAGCTTAGGGGGACAGGCAGCAAGACGCTACACCTTC. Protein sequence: CASSLGGQAARRYTF.

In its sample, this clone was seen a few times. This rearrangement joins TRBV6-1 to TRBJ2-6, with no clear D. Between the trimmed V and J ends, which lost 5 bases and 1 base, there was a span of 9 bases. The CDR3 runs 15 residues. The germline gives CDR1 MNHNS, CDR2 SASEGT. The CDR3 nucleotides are TGTGCCAGCAGTAGAGCCCCATCTGGGGCCAACGTCCTGACTTTC. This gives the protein CASSRAPSGANVLTF.

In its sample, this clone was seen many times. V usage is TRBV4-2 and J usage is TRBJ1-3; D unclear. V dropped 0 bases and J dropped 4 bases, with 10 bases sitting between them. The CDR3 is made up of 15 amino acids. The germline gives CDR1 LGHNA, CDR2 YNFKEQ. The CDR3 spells CASSQDQTGGNTIYF. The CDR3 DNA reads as TGTGCCAGCAGCCAAGATCAGACTGGCGGAAACACCATATATTTT.

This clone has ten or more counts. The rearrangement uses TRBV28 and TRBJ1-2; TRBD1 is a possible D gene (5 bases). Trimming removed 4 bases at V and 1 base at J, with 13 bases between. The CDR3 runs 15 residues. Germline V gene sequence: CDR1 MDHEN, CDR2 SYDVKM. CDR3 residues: CASSSWGEDNYGYTF. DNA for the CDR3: TGTGCCAGCAGTTCATGGGGCGAAGATAACTATGGCTACACCTTC.

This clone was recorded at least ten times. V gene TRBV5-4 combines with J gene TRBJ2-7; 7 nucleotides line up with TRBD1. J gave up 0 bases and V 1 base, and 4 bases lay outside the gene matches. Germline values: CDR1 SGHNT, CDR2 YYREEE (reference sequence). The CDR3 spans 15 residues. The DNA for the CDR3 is TGTGCCAGCAGCTTGAGGGGACAGCCCTCCTACGAGCAGTACTTC. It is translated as CASSLRGQPSYEQYF.

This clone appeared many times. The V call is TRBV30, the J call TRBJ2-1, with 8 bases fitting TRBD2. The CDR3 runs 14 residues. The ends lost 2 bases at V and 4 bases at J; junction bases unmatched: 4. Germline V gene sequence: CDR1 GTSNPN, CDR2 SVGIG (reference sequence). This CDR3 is CAWSPGGGYNEQFF. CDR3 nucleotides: TGTGCCTGGAGTCCGGGCGGGGGGTACAATGAGCAGTTCTTC.

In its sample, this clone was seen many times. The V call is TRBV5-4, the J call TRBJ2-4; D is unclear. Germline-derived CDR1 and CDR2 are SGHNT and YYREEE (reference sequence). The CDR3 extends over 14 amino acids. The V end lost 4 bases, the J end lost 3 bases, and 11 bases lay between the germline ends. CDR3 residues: CASSQEYGKNIQYF. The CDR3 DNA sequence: TGTGCCAGCAGCCAGGAATATGGCAAAAACATTCAGTACTTC.

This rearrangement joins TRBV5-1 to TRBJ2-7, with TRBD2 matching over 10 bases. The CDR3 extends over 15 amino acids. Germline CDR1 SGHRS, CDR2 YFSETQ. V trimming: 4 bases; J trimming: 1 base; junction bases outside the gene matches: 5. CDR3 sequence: CASSGTSGASYEQYF. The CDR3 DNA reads TGCGCCAGCAGCGGTACTAGCGGGGCATCCTACGAGCAGTACTTC.

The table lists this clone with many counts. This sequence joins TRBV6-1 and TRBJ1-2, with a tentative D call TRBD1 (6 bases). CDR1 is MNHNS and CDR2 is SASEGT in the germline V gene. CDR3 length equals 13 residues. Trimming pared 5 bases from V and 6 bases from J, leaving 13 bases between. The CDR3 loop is CASSTRGAHGYTF. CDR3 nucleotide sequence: TGTGCCAGCAGTACCAGGGGAGCCCATGGCTACACCTTC.

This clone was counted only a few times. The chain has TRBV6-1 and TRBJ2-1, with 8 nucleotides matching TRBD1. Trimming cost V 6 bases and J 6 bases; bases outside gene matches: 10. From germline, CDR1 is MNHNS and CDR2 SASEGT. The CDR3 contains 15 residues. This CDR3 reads CASSRGTGRRNEQFF. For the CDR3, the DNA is TGTGCCAGCAGCCGGGGGACAGGACGTCGCAATGAGCAGTTCTTC.

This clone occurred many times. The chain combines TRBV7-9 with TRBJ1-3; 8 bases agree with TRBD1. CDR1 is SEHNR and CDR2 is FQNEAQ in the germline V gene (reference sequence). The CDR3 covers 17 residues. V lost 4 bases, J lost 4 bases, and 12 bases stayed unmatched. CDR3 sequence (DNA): TGTGCCAGCAGCTCGCGGACAGGGTTCCTGAGCGGAAACACCATATATTTT. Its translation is CASSSRTGFLSGNTIYF.

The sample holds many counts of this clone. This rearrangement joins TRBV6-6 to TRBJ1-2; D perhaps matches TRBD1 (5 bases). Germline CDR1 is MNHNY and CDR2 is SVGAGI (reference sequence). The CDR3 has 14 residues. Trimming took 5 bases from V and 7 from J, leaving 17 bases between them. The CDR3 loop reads CASSGRGEGGGYTF. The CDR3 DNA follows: TGTGCCAGCAGTGGACGGGGGGAGGGAGGTGGCTACACCTTC.

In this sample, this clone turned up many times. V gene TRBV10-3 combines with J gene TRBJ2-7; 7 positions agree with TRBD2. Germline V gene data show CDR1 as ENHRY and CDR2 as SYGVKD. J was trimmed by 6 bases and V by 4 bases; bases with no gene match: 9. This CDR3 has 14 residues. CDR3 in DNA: TGTGCCATCAGTGTTGGGGGGGTTTGGTCCGAGCAGTACTTC. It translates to CAISVGGVWSEQYF.

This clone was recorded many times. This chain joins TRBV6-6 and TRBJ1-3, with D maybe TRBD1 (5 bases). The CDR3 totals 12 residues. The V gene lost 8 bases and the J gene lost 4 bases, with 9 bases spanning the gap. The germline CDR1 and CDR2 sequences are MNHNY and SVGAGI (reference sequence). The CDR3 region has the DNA TGTGCCAGCTCAGGGTCCGGAAACACCATATATTTT. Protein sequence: CASSGSGNTIYF.

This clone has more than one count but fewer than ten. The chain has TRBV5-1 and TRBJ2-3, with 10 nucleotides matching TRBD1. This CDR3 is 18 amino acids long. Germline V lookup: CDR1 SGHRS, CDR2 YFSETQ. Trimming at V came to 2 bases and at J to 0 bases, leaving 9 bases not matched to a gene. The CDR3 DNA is TGCGCCAGCAGCTTCGGGACAGGGGCCCTACCTAGCACAGATACGCAGTATTTT. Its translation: CASSFGTGALPSTDTQYF.

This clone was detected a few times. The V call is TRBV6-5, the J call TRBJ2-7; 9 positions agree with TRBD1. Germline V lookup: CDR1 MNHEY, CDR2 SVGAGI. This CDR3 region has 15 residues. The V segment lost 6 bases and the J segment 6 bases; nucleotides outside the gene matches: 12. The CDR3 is CASSETGTGYREQYF. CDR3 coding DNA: TGTGCCAGCAGCGAGACCGGGACAGGGTATCGCGAGCAGTACTTC.

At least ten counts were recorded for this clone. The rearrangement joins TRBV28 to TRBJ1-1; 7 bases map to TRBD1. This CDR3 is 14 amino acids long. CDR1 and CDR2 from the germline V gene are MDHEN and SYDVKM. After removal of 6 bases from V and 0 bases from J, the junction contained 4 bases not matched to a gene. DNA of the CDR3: TGTGCCAGCAGCCCCGGGACAGTGAACACTGAAGCTTTCTTT. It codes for CASSPGTVNTEAFF.

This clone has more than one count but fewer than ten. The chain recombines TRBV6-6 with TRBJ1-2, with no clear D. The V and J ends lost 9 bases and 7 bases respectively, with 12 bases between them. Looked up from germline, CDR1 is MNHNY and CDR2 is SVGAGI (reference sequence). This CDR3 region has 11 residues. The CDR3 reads CASSTPGGYTF. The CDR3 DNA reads TGTGCCAGTTCCACCCCGGGTGGCTACACCTTC.

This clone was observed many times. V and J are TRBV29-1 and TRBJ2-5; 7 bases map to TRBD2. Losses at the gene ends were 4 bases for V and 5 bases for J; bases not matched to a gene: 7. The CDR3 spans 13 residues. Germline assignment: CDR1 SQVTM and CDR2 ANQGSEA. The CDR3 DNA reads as TGCAGCGTTGTGAGGGCAGCGGGGGAGACCCAGTACTTC. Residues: CSVVRAAGETQYF.

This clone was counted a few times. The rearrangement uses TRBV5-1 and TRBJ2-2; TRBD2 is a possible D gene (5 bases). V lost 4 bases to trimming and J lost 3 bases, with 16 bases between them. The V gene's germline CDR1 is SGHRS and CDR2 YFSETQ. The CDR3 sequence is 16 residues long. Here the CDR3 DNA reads TGCGCCAGCAGCATCCAAGGGTTCGGGGACACCGGGGAGCTGTTTTTT. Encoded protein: CASSIQGFGDTGELFF.

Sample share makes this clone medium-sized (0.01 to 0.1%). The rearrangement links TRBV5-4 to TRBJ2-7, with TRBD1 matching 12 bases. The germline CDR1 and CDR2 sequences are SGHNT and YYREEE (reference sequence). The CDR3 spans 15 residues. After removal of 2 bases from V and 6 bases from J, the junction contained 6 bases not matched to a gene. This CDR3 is CASSFPGTGGGEQYF. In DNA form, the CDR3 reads TGTGCCAGCAGCTTCCCCGGGACAGGGGGCGGCGAGCAGTACTTC.